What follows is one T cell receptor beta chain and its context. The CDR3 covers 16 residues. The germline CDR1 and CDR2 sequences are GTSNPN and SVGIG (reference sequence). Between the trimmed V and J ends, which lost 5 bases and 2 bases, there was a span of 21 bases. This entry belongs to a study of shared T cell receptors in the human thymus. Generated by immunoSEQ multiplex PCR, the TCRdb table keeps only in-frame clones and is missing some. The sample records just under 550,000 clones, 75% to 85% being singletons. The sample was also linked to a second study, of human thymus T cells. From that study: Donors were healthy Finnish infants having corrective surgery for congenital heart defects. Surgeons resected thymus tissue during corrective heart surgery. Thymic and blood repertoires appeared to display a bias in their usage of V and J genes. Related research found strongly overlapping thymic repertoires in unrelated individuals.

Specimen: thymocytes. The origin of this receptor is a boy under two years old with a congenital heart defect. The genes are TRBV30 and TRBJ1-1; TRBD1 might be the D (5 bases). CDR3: CAWVPKSRARNTEAFF. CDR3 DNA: TGTGCCTGGGTCCCCAAAAGCAGGGCACGCAACACTGAAGCTTTCTTT.